These 4 T cell receptor beta chains were all obtained from the same sample, sequenced in a study of shared T cell receptors in the human thymus. Repertoires were generated with immunoSEQ multiplex PCR, while TCRdb's copy carries only in-frame clones and drops some. The profile shows some 400,000 clones, roughly 94% of them singletons. Specimen: thymocytes. The source is a human donor.

On this clone: As the CDR3 is not closed by the conserved phenylalanine or tryptophan, this likely results from a read error. This chain joins TRBV13 and TRBJ2-7; D gene unclear. Trimming took off 5 bases at V and 0 bases at J, with 8 bases between the two ends. The CDR3 loop spans 13 amino acids. Germline lookup yields CDR1 PRHDT and CDR2 FYEKMQ (reference sequence). The CDR3: CASSPKNSYEQYL. In DNA form, the CDR3 reads TGTGCCAGCAGCCCCAAAAACTCCTACGAGCAGTACCTC.

This clone was seen only once. The chain combines TRBV13 with TRBJ2-7, with TRBD1 as a possible D gene (6 bases). The CDR3 is made up of 14 amino acids. Germline lookup yields CDR1 PRHDT and CDR2 FYEKMQ (reference sequence). Trimming stripped 5 bases from V and 6 bases from J, with 17 bases between. The CDR3 here is CASSTSYRAPEQYF. The CDR3 nucleotides read TGTGCCAGCAGCACCAGCTACAGGGCCCCCGAGCAGTACTTC.

In its sample, this clone was seen a few times. The chain is built from TRBV30 and TRBJ1-1; 7 nucleotides agree with TRBD1. The J segment lost 2 bases and the V segment lost 2 bases, leaving 5 bases of the junction unmatched. Per the germline V gene, CDR1 is GTSNPN and CDR2 is SVGIG (reference sequence). The CDR3 has 14 residues. CDR3 DNA: TGTGCCTGGAGTCGGGGACAGCTCAACACTGAAGCTTTCTTT. Protein product: CAWSRGQLNTEAFF.

The V call is TRBV10-2, the J call TRBJ1-2; 7 bases agree with TRBD1. After removal of 4 bases from V and 5 bases from J, the junction contained 22 bases not matched to a gene. CDR3 length equals 19 residues. In germline, CDR1 is WSHSY, CDR2 SAAADI. This CDR3 reads CASSALQGDNPKFCYGYTF. CDR3 nucleotides: TGCGCCAGCAGTGCCCTTCAGGGGGACAACCCGAAGTTTTGTTATGGCTACACCTTC.